Listed below are T cell receptor beta chains from one sample, sequenced in a study of cytomegalovirus exposure and HLA in healthy donors. Assay: immunoSEQ multiplex PCR; the TCRdb copy retains only in-frame clones and omits some. The repertoire has over 150,000 clones, roughly 84% of them found once; the top ten carry approximately 3%. The sample comprised PBMCs. These receptors all stem from a woman under 30 in good health and CMV-seropositive. The CDR3 runs from the conserved cysteine through the conserved F or W. Each record gives: J gene, D gene, clone size, V gene, CDR3 DNA, CDR3 protein. The D gene is left open where the match is weak. Clone size is stated in some rows and not others, as once, few, many or a class when expanded.

TRBJ1-2,-,-,TRBV4-2,TGTGCCAGCAGCCAGGGACGACAGGTCAACTATGGCTACACCTTC,CASSQGRQVNYGYTF
TRBJ2-1,-,few,TRBV6-6,TGTGCCAGCAGTTACGGGTCGCGGGATGGGGGTGAGCAGTTCTTC,CASSYGSRDGGEQFF
TRBJ2-3,-,-,TRBV2,TGTGCCAGCACCAAGCCCCTGTATACGCAGTATTTT,CASTKPLYTQYF
TRBJ1-4,-,-,TRBV5-1,TGCGCCAGCAGCTTGGGCGGGGCAACTAATGAAAAACTGTTTTTT,CASSLGGATNEKLFF
TRBJ1-2,-,-,TRBV5-1,TGCGCCAGCAGCTTGGGGGGCGCGAACTATGGCTACACCTTC,CASSLGGANYGYTF
TRBJ2-1,TRBD2,-,TRBV7-6,TGTGCCAGCAGCTTCTTACTAGCGGGGGGGAATGAGCAGTTCTTC,CASSFLLAGGNEQFF
TRBJ2-5,TRBD2,once,TRBV5-1,TGCGCCAGCAGCTACGGACTAGCGGGGGTCCGCCGTGTCCTCCAAGAGACCCAGTACTTC,CASSYGLAGVRRVLQETQYF
TRBJ1-2,TRBD1,-,TRBV7-9,TGTGCCAGCAGCGCCCCAGACAGGGGGTCAAAAGCTAACTATGGCTACACCTTC,CASSAPDRGSKANYGYTF
TRBJ2-1,-,-,TRBV5-6,TGTGCCAGCAGTTACAGGCCCCTGTACAATGAGCAGTTCTTC,CASSYRPLYNEQFF
TRBJ1-2,TRBD1,-,TRBV9,TGTGCCAGCAGCGAGGACAGGGCTGGATATGGCTACACCTTC,CASSEDRAGYGYTF
TRBJ1-2,-,once,TRBV9,TGTGCCAGCAGCGGTGACCCCACTAACGAGTATGGCTACACCTTC,CASSGDPTNEYGYTF
TRBJ1-1,-,-,TRBV14,TGTGCCAGCAGCCTCACTAGGACGCTAACTTACACTGAAGCTTTCTTT,CASSLTRTLTYTEAFF
TRBJ1-2,-,few,TRBV25-1,TGTGCCAGCAGTCAGGAGGGAGGGCATGGCTACACCTTC,CASSQEGGHGYTF
TRBJ2-6,-,-,TRBV2,TGTGCCAGCAGTGGGGGAGGCCTCGCGGGGCAGGGGGCCAACGTCCTGACTTTC,CASSGGGLAGQGANVLTF
TRBJ1-5,TRBD1,-,TRBV7-8,TGTGCCAGCAGCTCGAGCCGGGACAGGGACCAGGGACAGCCCCAGCATTTT,CASSSSRDRDQGQPQHF
TRBJ1-1,-,-,TRBV5-4,TGTGCCAGCAGCCCAGGGGTACAGAACACTGAAGCTTTCTTT,CASSPGVQNTEAFF
TRBJ2-1,TRBD2,-,TRBV6-6,TGTGCCAGCAGTTACTCGGGCGGGGGGGCCGTAGGTGAGCAGTTCTTC,CASSYSGGGAVGEQFF
TRBJ1-6,TRBD1,-,TRBV6-6,TGTGCCAGCAGTCCACCGGGACAGACCAATTCACCCCTCCACTTT,CASSPPGQTNSPLHF
TRBJ2-1,-,-,TRBV6-1,TGTGCCAGCAGTGAAGGAGGAGGGGATGAGCAGTTCTTC,CASSEGGGDEQFF
TRBJ1-1,TRBD1,few,TRBV27,TGTGCCAGCAGTTCAACAGGGGGGGCTACTTTCTTT,CASSSTGGATFF
TRBJ2-7,-,once,TRBV11-3,TGTGCCAGCAGCTTAGCGACCGGGGGCTCCTACGAGCAGTACTTC,CASSLATGGSYEQYF
TRBJ2-5,-,-,TRBV7-6,TGTGCCAGCAGCTTCCGGGAGACCCAGTACTTC,CASSFRETQYF
TRBJ1-6,-,-,TRBV2,TGTGCCAGGGGGGGGCAGGGAGATTCACCCCTCCACTTT,CARGGQGDSPLHF
TRBJ2-1,TRBD1,-,TRBV10-2,TGCGCCAGCGGCGACAGGGGCGCCTACAATGAGCAGTTCTTC,CASGDRGAYNEQFF
TRBJ1-3,-,-,TRBV18,TGTGCCAGCTCACTTCAAGCGCAGGGATCTGGAAACACCATATATTTT,CASSLQAQGSGNTIYF
TRBJ1-1,-,-,TRBV7-9,TGTGCCAGCAGCTCCGGGGGGAACACTGAAGCTTTCTTT,CASSSGGNTEAFF
TRBJ1-3,-,-,TRBV4-1,TGCGCCAGCTTCGGGGGGTCCGGAAACACCATATATTTT,CASFGGSGNTIYF
TRBJ2-1,-,once,TRBV7-3,TGTGCCAGCAGCTTAGGAGTCGGGTCCTACAATGAGCAGTTCTTC,CASSLGVGSYNEQFF
TRBJ1-4,-,-,TRBV27,TGTGCCAGCAGTTTACGGCGGAATGAAAAACTGTTTTTT,CASSLRRNEKLFF
TRBJ2-1,TRBD1,-,TRBV11-3,TGTGCCAGCAGCCCCGGGACAGGGGGCATAAATGAGCAGTTCTTC,CASSPGTGGINEQFF
TRBJ2-7,TRBD2,-,TRBV4-2,TGTGCCAGCAGCCTTTTAGCGGGGGGGCCCCACGAGCAGTACTTC,CASSLLAGGPHEQYF
TRBJ2-2,TRBD2,-,TRBV2,TGTGCCAGCAGTGAAATGACTAGCGGGGGCCATACACCCGGGGAGCTGTTTTTT,CASSEMTSGGHTPGELFF
TRBJ2-1,TRBD2,once,TRBV7-3,TGTGCCAGCGCCCCAATGGCGCGGGGGGACAATGAGCAGTTCTTC,CASAPMARGDNEQFF
TRBJ2-1,TRBD2,-,TRBV7-8,TGTGCCAGCAGCCCCCGGCTAGCGGGGGCCAACAATGAGCAGTTCTTC,CASSPRLAGANNEQFF
TRBJ1-2,TRBD1,few,TRBV6-4,TGTGCCAGCAGCCCAACCGAAACAGGGGTCTATGGCTACACCTTC,CASSPTETGVYGYTF
TRBJ1-2,-,-,TRBV27,TGTGCCAGCAGGACAGGCAGGGCTGGCTACACCTTC,CASRTGRAGYTF
TRBJ1-5,TRBD1,-,TRBV15,TGTGCCACCAGCAGAGACAGGGGGTCCAATCAGCCCCAGCATTTT,CATSRDRGSNQPQHF
TRBJ2-1,-,-,TRBV19,TGTGCCAGTAGTATTGGCAGCAATGAGCAGTTCTTC,CASSIGSNEQFF
TRBJ2-1,TRBD2,once,TRBV4-1,TGCGCCAGCAGCCAAGATGTCCTAGCGGGGGTTGATGAGCAGTTCTTC,CASSQDVLAGVDEQFF
TRBJ2-5,TRBD2,-,TRBV27,TGTGCCAGCAGTTTGTCGGGGGGAATCATAACGAAAGAGACCCAGTACTTC,CASSLSGGIITKETQYF
TRBJ2-7,-,few,TRBV4-2,TGTGCCAGCAGCCAAGAGGCGCGGGGAGCCTACGAGCAGTACTTC,CASSQEARGAYEQYF
TRBJ2-2,-,-,TRBV6-6,TGTGCCAGCAGTTACTCTCCAGGGTTGACCGGGGAGCTGTTTTTT,CASSYSPGLTGELFF
TRBJ2-5,-,once,TRBV5-1,TGCGCCAGCAGTATTACACCGAATTCAGAGACCCAGTACTTC,CASSITPNSETQYF
TRBJ2-5,TRBD2,-,TRBV29-1,TGCAGCGGGGGAAGCGGCGGGAGAGAGCAAGAGACCCAGTACTTC,CSGGSGGREQETQYF
TRBJ2-1,-,once,TRBV7-3,TGTGCCAGCAGCTTAACTCTGGCCAACTACAATGAGCAGTTCTTC,CASSLTLANYNEQFF
TRBJ1-5,TRBD1,-,TRBV6-1,TGTGCCAGCAGTGAGAGGACAGGTAATCAGCCCCAGCATTTT,CASSERTGNQPQHF
TRBJ1-3,TRBD1,-,TRBV6-6,TGTGCCAGCAGCACGACAGGGACTGGAAACACCATATATTTT,CASSTTGTGNTIYF
TRBJ2-5,-,-,TRBV27,TGTGCCAGCAGTTCAACACCTGGGGGGGAGACCCAGTACTTC,CASSSTPGGETQYF
TRBJ1-2,-,-,TRBV20-1,TGCAGTGCTAGCGAAGTCCGGGGCTACACCTTC,CSASEVRGYTF
TRBJ2-5,-,-,TRBV6-5,TGTGCCAGCAGTTACTCCGTAGAGAAAGAGACCCAGTACTTC,CASSYSVEKETQYF
TRBJ1-1,TRBD1,-,TRBV7-9,TGTGCCAGCAGCTTAGCGCCGGGACAGGGCGTAACTGAAGCTTTCTTT,CASSLAPGQGVTEAFF
TRBJ1-1,-,-,TRBV6-5,TGTGCCACCCAAGGTGGCGGGGGCCGTGGTGAAGCTTTCTTT,CATQGGGGRGEAFF
TRBJ2-7,-,-,TRBV11-2,TGTGCCAGCAGCTTAGGTGGGGCAGGGAACGAGCAGTACTTC,CASSLGGAGNEQYF
TRBJ2-7,TRBD2,-,TRBV5-1,TGCGCCAGCAGCTTGTGGGGCTCCGGGACTAGCGGGGTCTACGAGCAGTACTTC,CASSLWGSGTSGVYEQYF
TRBJ2-5,TRBD1,-,TRBV5-1,TGCGCCAGCAGCGGAAAGACAGGGGGCAGGGAGACCCAGTACTTC,CASSGKTGGRETQYF